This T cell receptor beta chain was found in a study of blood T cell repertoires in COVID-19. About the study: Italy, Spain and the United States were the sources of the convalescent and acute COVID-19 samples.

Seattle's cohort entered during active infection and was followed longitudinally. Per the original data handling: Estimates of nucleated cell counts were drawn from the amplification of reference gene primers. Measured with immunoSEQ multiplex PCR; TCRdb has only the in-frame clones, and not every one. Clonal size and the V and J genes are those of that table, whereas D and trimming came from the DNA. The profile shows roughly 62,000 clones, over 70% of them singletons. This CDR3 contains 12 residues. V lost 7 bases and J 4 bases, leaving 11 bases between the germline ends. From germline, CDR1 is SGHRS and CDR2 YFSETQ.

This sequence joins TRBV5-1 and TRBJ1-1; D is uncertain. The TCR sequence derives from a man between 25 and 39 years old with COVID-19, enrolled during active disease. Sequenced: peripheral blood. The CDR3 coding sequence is TGCGCCAGCCGCGGCGGTGGCACTGAAGCTTTCTTT. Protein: CASRGGGTEAFF.